This T cell receptor beta chain was sequenced during a study of graft-versus-host responses after intestinal transplantation. The ends were cut back, 1 base at V and 4 bases at J, with 13 bases in the middle. Germline V CDR1 and CDR2: SGHVS, FNYEAQ. The CDR3 totals 15 residues. Clones were sequenced by immunoSEQ multiplex PCR, and TCRdb holds only the in-frame ones, with some missing. Here the sample spans around 8,100 clones, 65% to 85% being singletons. Tissue from the graft was processed to free its intraepithelial and lamina propria lymphocytes. This sample comprised ileum tissue, obtained approximately 19 weeks after transplant. V and J are TRBV7-6 and TRBJ1-1; possible D gene TRBD1, 5 bases. This TCR was sampled from a human patient who received an intestinal transplant, so some T cells may come from the graft donor. The CDR3 nucleotides read TGTGCCAGCAGCTTAGAACCCCAGGGCGCCACTGAAGCTTTCTTT. Its protein is CASSLEPQGATEAFF.